The clone carrying this TCR beta chain showed up just a few times. J was trimmed by 6 bases and V by 4 bases; bases with no gene match: 5. CDR1 is KGHDR, CDR2 SFDVKD, per germline. CDR3 length: 14 amino acids. This sample was taken from a study of T-cell memory formation after mild COVID-19. TCRdb re-called the 5' RACE reads with MiXCR, one entry per CDR3 protein. The repertoire consists of hundreds of thousands of distinct CDR3 sequences, with less than 25% occurring once and the leading ten covering around 13%. The chain employs TRBV24-1 and TRBJ2-5; TRBD1 aligns across 9 bases. Sequenced: PBMCs or a T cell subset sorted from them (not recorded which). The TCR comes from an adult woman who had mild COVID-19 (a few samples of this study predate the infection). Cell type and time point are not known. The DNA for the CDR3 is TGTGCCACCAGTGACGCCGGGACAGGGAAGACCCAGTACTTC. Translated: CATSDAGTGKTQYF.